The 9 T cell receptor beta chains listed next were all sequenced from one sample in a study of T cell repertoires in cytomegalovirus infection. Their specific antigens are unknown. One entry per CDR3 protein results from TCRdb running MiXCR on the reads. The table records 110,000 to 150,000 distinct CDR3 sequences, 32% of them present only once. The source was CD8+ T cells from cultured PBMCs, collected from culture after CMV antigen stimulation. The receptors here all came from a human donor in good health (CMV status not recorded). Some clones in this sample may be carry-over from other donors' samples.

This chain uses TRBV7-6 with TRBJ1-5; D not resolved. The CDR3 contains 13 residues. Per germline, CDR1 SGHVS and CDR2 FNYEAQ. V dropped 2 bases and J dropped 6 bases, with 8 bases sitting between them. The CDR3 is CASSLNTFQPQHF. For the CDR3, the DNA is TGTGCCAGCAGCTTAAACACGTTTCAGCCCCAGCATTTT.

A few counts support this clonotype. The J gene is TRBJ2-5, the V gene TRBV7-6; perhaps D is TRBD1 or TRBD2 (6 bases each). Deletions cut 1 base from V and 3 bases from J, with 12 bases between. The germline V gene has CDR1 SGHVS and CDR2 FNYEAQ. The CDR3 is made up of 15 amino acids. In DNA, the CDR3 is TGTGCCAGCAGCTTAGTGGGGGGCGGAGAAGAGACCCAGTACTTC. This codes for CASSLVGGGEETQYF.

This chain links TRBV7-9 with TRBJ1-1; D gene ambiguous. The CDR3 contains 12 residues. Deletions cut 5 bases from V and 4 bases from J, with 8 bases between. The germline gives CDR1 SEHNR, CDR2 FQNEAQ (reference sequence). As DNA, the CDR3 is TGTGCCAGCAGCCCCTTTAGCACTGAAGCTTTCTTT. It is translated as CASSPFSTEAFF.

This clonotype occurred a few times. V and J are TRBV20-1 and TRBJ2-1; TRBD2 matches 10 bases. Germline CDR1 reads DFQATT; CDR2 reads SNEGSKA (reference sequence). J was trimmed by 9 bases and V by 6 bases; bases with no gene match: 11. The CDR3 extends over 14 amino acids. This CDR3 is CSALLAGFVSEQFF. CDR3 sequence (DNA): TGCAGTGCCCTACTAGCGGGGTTTGTTAGTGAGCAGTTCTTC.

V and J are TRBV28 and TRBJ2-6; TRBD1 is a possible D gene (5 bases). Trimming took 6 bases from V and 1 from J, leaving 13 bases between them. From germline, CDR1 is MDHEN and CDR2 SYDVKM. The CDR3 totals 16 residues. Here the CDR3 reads CASRPGSNSGANVLTF. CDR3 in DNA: TGTGCCAGCAGGCCAGGGTCGAATTCTGGGGCCAACGTCCTGACTTTC. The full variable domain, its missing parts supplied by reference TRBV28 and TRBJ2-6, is DVKVTQSSRYLVKRTGEKVFLECVQDMDHENMFWYRQDPGLGLRLIYFSYDVKMKEKGDIPEGYSVSREKKERFSLILESASTNQTSMYLCASRPGSNSGANVLTFGAGSRLTVL.

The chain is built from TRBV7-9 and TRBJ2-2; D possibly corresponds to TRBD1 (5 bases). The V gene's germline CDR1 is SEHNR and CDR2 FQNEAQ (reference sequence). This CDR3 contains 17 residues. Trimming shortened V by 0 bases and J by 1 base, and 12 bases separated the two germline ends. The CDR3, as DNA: TGTGCCAGCAGCTTAGCGTCATACAGGATGAACACCGGGGAGCTGTTTTTT. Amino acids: CASSLASYRMNTGELFF.

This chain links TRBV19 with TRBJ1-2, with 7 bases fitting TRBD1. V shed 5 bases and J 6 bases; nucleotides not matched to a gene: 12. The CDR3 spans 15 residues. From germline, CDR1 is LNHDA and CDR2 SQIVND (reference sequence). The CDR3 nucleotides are TGTGCCAGTAGTTACAGGGGAATGGCTCTGAATGGCTACACCTTC. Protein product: CASSYRGMALNGYTF.

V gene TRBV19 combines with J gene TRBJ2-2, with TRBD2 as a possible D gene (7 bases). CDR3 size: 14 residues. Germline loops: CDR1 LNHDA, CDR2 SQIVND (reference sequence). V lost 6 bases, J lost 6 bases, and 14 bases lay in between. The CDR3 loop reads CASRVIGGAGELFF. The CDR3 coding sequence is TGTGCCAGTAGGGTTATAGGGGGGGCCGGGGAGCTGTTTTTT.

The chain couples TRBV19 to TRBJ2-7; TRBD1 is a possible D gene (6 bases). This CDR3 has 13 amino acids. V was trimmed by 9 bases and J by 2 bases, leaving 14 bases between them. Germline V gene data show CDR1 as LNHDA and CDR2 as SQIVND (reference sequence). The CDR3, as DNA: TGTGCCAGCAGCGCTCGGACAGCCTACGAGCAGTACTTC. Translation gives CASSARTAYEQYF.